The TCR beta chain under discussion was sequenced for a study of naive and memory T cell subsets. This clonotype was seen only a few times. Both TRBC1 and TRBC2 were covered by a beta constant-region primer of two equimolar oligonucleotides. TCRdb redid the calling of the UMI-ligation and nested PCR reads with MiXCR, one entry per CDR3 protein. The table lists around 160,000 distinct CDR3 sequences, about a sixth of them singletons. Sequenced sample: naive CD4+ T cells from blood. The clonotype was recovered from a human donor in good health.

The CDR3 bases are TGCAGTGCTCCGAAAGCGGGCACAGATACGCAGTATTTT. Protein product: CSAPKAGTDTQYF. The genes are TRBV20-1 and TRBJ2-3, with TRBD2 as a possible D gene (5 bases). Looked up from germline, CDR1 is DFQATT and CDR2 is SNEGSKA (reference sequence). V was pared by 5 bases and J by 1 base, with 10 bases between. The CDR3 loop spans 13 amino acids.